A selection of T cell receptor beta chains follows, all from one sample in a study of blood T cell repertoires in COVID-19. Data came from immunoSEQ multiplex PCR; TCRdb stores just in-frame clones and leaves some out. The table includes about 260,000 clones, around four fifths detected once. Sample: peripheral blood. These receptor sequences come from a man in his 60s who had recovered from COVID-19. CDR3s include the opening cysteine and the closing phenylalanine or tryptophan. Fields, in order: J gene, V gene, CDR3 protein.

TRBJ1-1 TRBV6-5 CASRRTENTEAFF
TRBJ2-1 TRBV7-2 CASSLAGLAVEQFF
TRBJ1-6 TRBV12-3/TRBV12-4 CASSFANSPLHF
TRBJ2-1 TRBV4-2 CASSQQGASYNEQFF
TRBJ1-2 TRBV4-1 CASSQARGRVGYTF
TRBJ2-1 TRBV19 CASSGIAGGPSNEQFF
TRBJ2-3 TRBV29-1 CSVFPTDTQYF
TRBJ1-6 TRBV5-1 CASRRDPSSYNSPLHF
TRBJ2-2 TRBV6-6 CASRRGLADTGELFF
TRBJ1-6 TRBV5-4 CASSLARPAGSSYNSPLHF
TRBJ1-1 TRBV2 CASSETTLNQGVAFF
TRBJ2-1 TRBV28 CASSSYNEQFF
TRBJ2-1 TRBV10-3 CAIMRTSGGNEQFF
TRBJ2-2 TRBV7-8 CASSLSKNTGELFF
TRBJ2-7 TRBV9 CASSGTSESHEQYF
TRBJ2-7 TRBV7-9 CASSMGQGPAYEQYF
TRBJ2-2 TRBV7-2 CASSMGAGELFF
TRBJ2-5 TRBV3-1/TRBV3-2 CASREGGVETQYF
TRBJ1-5 TRBV19 CASSTSYSNQPQHF
TRBJ2-3 TRBV4-1 CASSQGSGSTDTQYF
TRBJ2-7 TRBV28 CASIQQGVPYEQYF
TRBJ1-1 TRBV18 CASSRVRDTEAFF
TRBJ2-1 TRBV21-1 CASEGWREFPPGFYNEQFF
TRBJ2-7 TRBV7-2 CASSLSFAGEQYF
TRBJ2-2 TRBV19 CASTPPGTGHTGELFF
TRBJ1-4 TRBV27 CASRTGANEKLFF
TRBJ2-7 TRBV5-1 CASSPGQGPVREQYF
TRBJ2-7 TRBV5-1 CASSLLGTASYEQYF
TRBJ2-1 TRBV24-1 CATSETGTPSSYNEQFF
TRBJ2-1 TRBV6-5 CASSFPDRYHEQFF
TRBJ1-2 TRBV2 CASSEGQGLRGYTF
TRBJ2-5 TRBV19 CASSINGLQETQYF